These 14 T cell receptor beta chains share one sample of origin, sequenced in a study of T cells in Graves' hyperthyroidism and ophthalmopathy. Template material for amplifying TCR beta CDR3 regions consisted of RNA transcripts. The TCR CDR3 first-round RT-PCR relied on the HTBI primer set. TCRdb independently ran MiXCR on the multiplex PCR reads; one entry per CDR3 protein. Among approximately 210,000 distinct CDR3 sequences, 17% were seen once, and the ten largest hold approximately 50%. The specimen sequenced was blood. These receptors were collected from a man aged 45-65 years with Graves' hyperthyroidism.

This clonotype was seen more than once but under ten times. The chain combines TRBV25-1 with TRBJ2-3, with D unclear. The germline V gene has CDR1 MGHDK and CDR2 SYGVNS. V was trimmed by 4 bases and J by 0 bases, leaving 5 bases between them. The length of the CDR3 is 13 residues. The CDR3: CASSAASTDTQYF. CDR3 DNA: TGTGCCAGCAGTGCGGCGAGCACAGATACGCAGTATTTT.

This clonotype occurred a few times. The chain carries TRBV4-3 and TRBJ2-5; D is undetermined. Trimming removed 4 bases at V and 3 bases at J, with 9 bases between. The CDR3 consists of 13 residues. Germline assignment: CDR1 LGHNA and CDR2 YSLEER. Here the CDR3 reads CASSRIPKETQYF. CDR3 sequence (DNA): TGCGCCAGCAGCCGGATACCAAAAGAGACCCAGTACTTC.

The rearrangement links TRBV14 to TRBJ2-3; D ambiguous. The V gene's germline CDR1 is SGHDN and CDR2 FVKESK. V was trimmed by 4 bases and J by 4 bases, leaving 12 bases between them. This CDR3 is built from 14 residues. For the CDR3, the DNA is TGTGCCAGCAGCCGCCCTAGGATTTCAGATACGCAGTATTTT. This codes for CASSRPRISDTQYF. The full variable domain, its missing parts supplied by reference TRBV14 and TRBJ2-3, is EAGVTQFPSHSVIEKGQTVTLRCDPISGHDNLYWYRRVMGKEIKFLLHFVKESKQDESGMPNNRFLAERTGGTYSTLKVQPAELEDSGVYFCASSRPRISDTQYFGPGTRLTVL.

This clonotype was detected many times. The V gene is TRBV11-3, the J gene TRBJ2-1, with a tentative D call TRBD1 (6 bases). The CDR3 loop spans 13 amino acids. The V end was cut by 7 bases, the J end by 9 bases, with 16 bases between. Germline lookup yields CDR1 SGHNT and CDR2 YENEEA. The CDR3 protein is CASNQGRGAEQFF. CDR3 DNA: TGTGCCAGCAACCAGGGCAGGGGCGCTGAGCAGTTCTTC.

This clonotype was recorded many times. The chain recombines TRBV7-9 with TRBJ1-5; TRBD1 is a possible D gene (5 bases). The V gene's germline CDR1 is SEHNR and CDR2 FQNEAQ (reference sequence). The CDR3 loop spans 13 amino acids. The V end was cut by 10 bases, the J end by 2 bases, with 12 bases between. CDR3 sequence (DNA): TGTGCCACTGGGCAGGGTGGCAATCAGCCCCAGCATTTT. This codes for CATGQGGNQPQHF.

At least ten counts were recorded for this clonotype. J is TRBJ2-3 and V is TRBV7-2; D gene unclear. V was clipped by 1 base and J by 2 bases, with 4 bases between them. This CDR3 contains 13 residues. The germline V gene has CDR1 SGHTA and CDR2 FQGNSA. CDR3 loop: CASSLELTDTQYF. In nucleotides, the CDR3 is TGTGCCAGCAGCTTAGAACTCACAGATACGCAGTATTTT.

This clonotype has ten or more counts. The rearrangement links TRBV11-3 to TRBJ2-3; 9 positions agree with TRBD1. Germline V gene data show CDR1 as SGHNT and CDR2 as YENEEA. With 4 bases clipped from V and 4 bases from J, the junction kept 3 bases outside the gene matches. CDR3 length: 14 amino acids. CDR3 DNA sequence: TGTGCCAGCAGCTGGGGACAGGGATCAGATACGCAGTATTTT. Its protein product is CASSWGQGSDTQYF.

This clonotype was detected ten times or more. J is TRBJ2-1 and V is TRBV27, with TRBD2 matching 7 bases. Trimming cost V 6 bases and J 1 base; bases outside gene matches: 9. Germline V CDR1 and CDR2: MNHEY, SMNVEV (reference sequence). This CDR3 contains 16 residues. The CDR3 region has the DNA TGTGCCAGCAGACCCGGGAGGCTCATATCCTACAATGAGCAGTTCTTC. Residues: CASRPGRLISYNEQFF.

The V gene is TRBV7-9, the J gene TRBJ1-6, with 9 bases aligning to TRBD1. CDR1 and CDR2 (germline): SEHNR, FQNEAQ (reference sequence). The V and J ends lost 5 bases and 10 bases, in that order; junction bases with no gene match: 12. The CDR3 covers 16 residues. This CDR3 is CASSQVPGQGYSPLHF. In DNA form, the CDR3 reads TGTGCCAGCAGCCAAGTTCCGGGACAGGGCTACTCACCCCTCCACTTT.

This clonotype is a singleton in its sample. The chain is built from TRBV7-3 and TRBJ2-1, with 12 bases identical to TRBD2. Per germline, CDR1 SGHTA and CDR2 FQGTGA. This CDR3 has 22 amino acids. V was pared by 10 bases and J by 3 bases, with 28 bases of the junction left unmatched. Written as DNA, the CDR3 is TGTGCCATCCGACAGAAGGGTGGGTTAAGACTAGCGGGAGTGGGGCGCTACAATGAGCAGTTCTTC. Translated, it gives CAIRQKGGLRLAGVGRYNEQFF.

This clonotype has more than one count but fewer than ten. V is TRBV28 and J is TRBJ1-1; the D gene is possibly TRBD1 (6 bases). Germline lookup yields CDR1 MDHEN and CDR2 SYDVKM. The CDR3 spans 14 residues. With 9 bases removed from V and 2 bases from J, the gap between germline ends came to 16 bases. CDR3 nucleotide sequence: TGTGCCAGGCCGGGGGCAGGGAAAAACACTGAAGCTTTCTTT. Encoded protein: CARPGAGKNTEAFF.

This clonotype was counted a few times. The chain combines TRBV6-8 with TRBJ2-1, with a possible D match to TRBD1 (5 bases). Trimming took off 3 bases at V and 4 bases at J, with 13 bases between the two ends. This CDR3 has 15 amino acids. Germline CDR1 is MNHGY and CDR2 is SAAAGT. CDR3 nucleotides: TGTGCCAGCAGTTATTGGCTAGGGGATTACAATGAGCAGTTCTTC. Protein sequence: CASSYWLGDYNEQFF.

This clonotype occurred many times. As DNA, the CDR3 is TGCAGTGCTAGAGATCCCAGGGGGAACACTGAAGCTTTCTTT. Its protein is CSARDPRGNTEAFF. The rearrangement joins TRBV20-1 to TRBJ1-1; D is perhaps TRBD1 (6 bases). Germline V lookup: CDR1 DFQATT, CDR2 SNEGSKA (reference sequence). This CDR3 comprises 14 residues. V was clipped by 0 bases and J by 1 base, with 9 bases between them.

V gene TRBV4-1 combines with J gene TRBJ2-7; D perhaps matches TRBD1 (6 bases). Trimming left V 2 bases short and J 5 bases short, with 16 bases between. CDR1 is MGHRA, CDR2 YSYEKL, per germline. The CDR3 is 15 residues long. As DNA, the CDR3 is TGCGCCAGCAGCCAACCTACAGGGCGGATCAACGAGCAGTACTTC. Protein product: CASSQPTGRINEQYF.